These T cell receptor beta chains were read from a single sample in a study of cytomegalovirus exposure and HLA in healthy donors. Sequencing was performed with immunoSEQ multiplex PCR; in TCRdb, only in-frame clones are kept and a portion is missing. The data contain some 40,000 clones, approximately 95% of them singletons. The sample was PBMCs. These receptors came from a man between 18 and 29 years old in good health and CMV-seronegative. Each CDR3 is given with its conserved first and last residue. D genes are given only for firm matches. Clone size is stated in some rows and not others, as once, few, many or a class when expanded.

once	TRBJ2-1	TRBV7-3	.	TGTGCCAGCAGCTCTAGCCCCAATGAGCAGTTCTTC	CASSSSPNEQFF
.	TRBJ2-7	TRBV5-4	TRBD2	TGTGCCAGCAGCTTGGAAAGCGGGGGGGCGTACGAGCAGTACTTC	CASSLESGGAYEQYF
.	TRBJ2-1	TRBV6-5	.	TGTGCCAGCAGTTATATCAATGAGCAGTTCTTC	CASSYINEQFF
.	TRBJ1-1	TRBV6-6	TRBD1	TGTGCCAGCGGGGGACAGGGAAGGACTGAAGCTTTCTTT	CASGGQGRTEAFF
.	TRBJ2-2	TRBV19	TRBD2	TGTGCCAGTAGTTTCTCGGGCGGGAGTAACACCGGGGAGCTGTTTTTT	CASSFSGGSNTGELFF
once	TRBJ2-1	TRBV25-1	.	TGTGCCAGCGGGCCTTACAATGAGCAGTTCTTC	CASGPYNEQFF
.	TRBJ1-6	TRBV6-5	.	TGTGCCAGCAGTTACGGTTCCGGCGGGACTAATTCACCCCTCCACTTT	CASSYGSGGTNSPLHF
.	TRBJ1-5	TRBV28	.	TGTGCCAGCAACGGGGGAGTCTGGCCCCAGCATTTT	CASNGGVWPQHF
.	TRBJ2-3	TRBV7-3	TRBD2	TGTGCCAGCAGCTTCGGTAGCGGGGGGCATCGGGGCACAGATACGCAGTATTTT	CASSFGSGGHRGTDTQYF
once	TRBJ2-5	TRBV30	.	TGTGCCTGGAGTGTACGACGGGGGGAGACCCAGTACTTC	CAWSVRRGETQYF
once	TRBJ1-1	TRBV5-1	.	TGCGCCAGCAGCTTAGACAGTTTGAACACTGAAGCTTTCTTT	CASSLDSLNTEAFF
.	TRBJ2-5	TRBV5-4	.	TGTGCCAGCAGCTTTAACAGGGTGGGCAGTTACGAGACCCAGTACTTC	CASSFNRVGSYETQYF
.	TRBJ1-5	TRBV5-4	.	TGTGCCAGCAGCTTGGACCCCGGTGGCAATCAGCCCCAGCATTTT	CASSLDPGGNQPQHF
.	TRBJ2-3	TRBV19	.	TGTGCCAGTAGTATGGCCCGATTCGGGGAAACAGATACGCAGTATTTT	CASSMARFGETDTQYF
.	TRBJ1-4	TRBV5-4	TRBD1	TGTGCCAGCAGCTTAGACAGGGGGATGGCTAATGAAAAACTGTTTTTT	CASSLDRGMANEKLFF
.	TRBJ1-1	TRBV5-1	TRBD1	TGCGCCAGCAGCCGGGGGGGGACAGGGGACGAAGCTTTCTTT	CASSRGGTGDEAFF
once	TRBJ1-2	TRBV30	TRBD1	TGTGCCTGGAGTCCGTGGACAGGCCTGAGATCTAACTATGGCTACACCTTC	CAWSPWTGLRSNYGYTF
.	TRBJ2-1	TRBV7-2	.	TGTGCCAGCAGCTACGACGGGGGGCCTTACAATGAGCAGTTCTTC	CASSYDGGPYNEQFF
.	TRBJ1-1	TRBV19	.	TGTGCCAGTAGTCTTCTCGGAGCGAAAGCTTTCTTT	CASSLLGAKAFF
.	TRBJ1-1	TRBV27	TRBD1	TGTGCCAGCAGCCTTTCCGGGACAGGGTTCACTGAAGCTTTCTTT	CASSLSGTGFTEAFF
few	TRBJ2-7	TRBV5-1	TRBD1	TGCGCCAGCAGCTTGGCCAAGGACAGGAACCCCTACGAGCAGTACTTC	CASSLAKDRNPYEQYF
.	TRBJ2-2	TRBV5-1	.	TGCGCCAGCGGTCAAAGGGGTAGGAACACCGGGGAGCTGTTTTTT	CASGQRGRNTGELFF
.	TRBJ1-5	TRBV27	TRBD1	TGTGCCAGCAGAGAGACAGGGAGACAGCCCCAGCATTTT	CASRETGRQPQHF
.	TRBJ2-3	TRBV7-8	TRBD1	TGTGCCAGCAGCTTCGACAGGGGGACAGATACGCAGTATTTT	CASSFDRGTDTQYF
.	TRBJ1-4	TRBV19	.	TGTGCCAGTAGTACGCACTCCACTAATGAAAAACTGTTTTTT	CASSTHSTNEKLFF
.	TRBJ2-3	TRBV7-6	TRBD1	TGTGCCAGCAGCTTATTGATACCGGGACAGGGGTTTGCAGATACGCAGTATTTT	CASSLLIPGQGFADTQYF
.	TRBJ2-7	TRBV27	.	TGTGCCAGCAGTTTAAGATCGGGAGTCTCCTACGAGCAGTACTTC	CASSLRSGVSYEQYF
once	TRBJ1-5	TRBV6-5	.	TGTGCCAGCAGTTTAGGGGGGGGCAATCAGCCCCAGCATTTT	CASSLGGGNQPQHF
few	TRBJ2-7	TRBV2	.	TGTGCCAGCAGTGAAGATCCGGTTACCTACGAGCAGTACTTC	CASSEDPVTYEQYF
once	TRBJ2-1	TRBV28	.	TGTGCCAGCAGTTCAGACTCCCCCTACAATGAGCAGTTCTTC	CASSSDSPYNEQFF
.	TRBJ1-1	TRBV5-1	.	TGCGCCAGCAGCCCGAGCGTAGGACAGCCGAAAGCTTTCTTT	CASSPSVGQPKAFF
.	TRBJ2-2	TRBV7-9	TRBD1	TGTGCCAAAGACAGGGGGGCGAACACCGGGGAGCTGTTTTTT	CAKDRGANTGELFF
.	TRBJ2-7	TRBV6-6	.	TGTGCCAGCAGACGAGGTTACGAGCAGTACTTC	CASRRGYEQYF
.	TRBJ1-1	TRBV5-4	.	TGTGCCAGCAGCTCTAGTATGAACACTGAAGCTTTCTTT	CASSSSMNTEAFF
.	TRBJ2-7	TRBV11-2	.	TGTGCCAGCAGCTCAACACATAGCTCCGACGCTTCCGAGCAGTACTTC	CASSSTHSSDASEQYF